Here is one TCR beta chain with its context. TCRdb independently ran MiXCR on the RT-PCR reads; one entry per CDR3 protein. The table includes about 540,000 distinct CDR3 sequences, around 21% detected once. This sample was taken from a study of response to subunit inactivated influenza vaccine. Another study also made use of these data, one on T cells expressing NK-cell markers. As that report states: What made the TCR beta cDNA was 5'RACE template switching with UMIs. The authors derived TCR beta repertoires from sorted CD3+CD56+NKG2C+, CD3+CD56+NKG2C- and CD3+CD56-NKG2C+ T cells. Expanded NKG2C+ T cell clones had unclear HCMV specificity.

The TCR sequence derives from a man aged 45 to 65 who received an inactivated influenza vaccine. This specimen was CD4+ T cells sorted from PBMCs, taken less than 13 days after vaccination.

The CDR3 bases are TGTGCCAGCAGCTTAGCGGGGGGCGCCGGCTCACCCCTCCACTTT. This sequence encodes CASSLAGGAGSPLHF. The V gene is TRBV7-2, the J gene TRBJ1-6; D possibly corresponds to TRBD1 (6 bases). The CDR3 consists of 15 residues. With 0 bases removed from V and 10 bases from J, the gap between germline ends came to 13 bases. Germline CDR1 is SGHTA and CDR2 is FQGNSA.